These 24 T cell receptor beta chains were sequenced from one sample in a study of metastatic and nonmetastatic thyroid tumors. Before thyroid surgery, none of the patients had received any treatment. TCRdb re-analyzed the PCR reads using MiXCR. Seen here are tens of thousands of clones, roughly 16% observed once, and the top ten hold less than 40%. Sequencing was carried out using blood. Receptor source: a female donor with papillary thyroid cancer or a benign thyroid nodule (not recorded which). Some clones in this sample may be carry-over from other donors' samples.

This clone was picked up many times. The rearrangement links TRBV5-5 to TRBJ2-3, with 8 nucleotides matching TRBD1. The germline gives CDR1 SGHKS, CDR2 YYEKEE (reference sequence). V lost 4 bases, J lost 4 bases, and 11 bases stayed unmatched. The CDR3 has 16 residues. CDR3 amino acids: CASSDGAHRGADTQYF. DNA of the CDR3: TGTGCCAGCAGCGACGGTGCGCACAGGGGGGCAGATACGCAGTATTTT.

This clone was detected ten times or more. The chain recombines TRBV24-1 with TRBJ2-6; no firm D call. V dropped 6 bases and J dropped 4 bases, with 12 bases sitting between them. CDR1 is KGHDR and CDR2 is SFDVKD in the germline V gene. The CDR3 spans 15 residues. CDR3 region: CATSSLHKGANVLTF. For the CDR3, the DNA is TGTGCCACCAGTTCCCTCCATAAAGGGGCCAACGTCCTGACTTTC.

This clone has a count of ten or more. The chain uses TRBV20-1 and TRBJ2-2; D perhaps matches TRBD2 (5 bases). The germline CDR1 and CDR2 sequences are DFQATT and SNEGSKA (reference sequence). V shed 7 bases and J shed 4 bases, with 10 bases lying between them. This CDR3 region has 12 residues. For the CDR3, the DNA is TGCAGTGTTCCTGAGGGCACCGGGGAGCTGTTTTTT. It specifies CSVPEGTGELFF.

This clone was counted at least ten times. The chain couples TRBV7-3 to TRBJ2-1; D tentatively reads TRBD1 or TRBD2 (6 bases each). This CDR3 has 13 amino acids. The V end was cut by 6 bases, the J end by 8 bases, with 14 bases between. CDR1 and CDR2 from the germline V gene are SGHTA and FQGTGA. The DNA for the CDR3 is TGTGCCAGCAGTCCGGGGGCGGGCGATGAGCAGTTCTTC. Protein: CASSPGAGDEQFF.

The chain has TRBV20-1 and TRBJ2-1, with TRBD2 matching over 7 bases. V was pared by 5 bases and J by 1 base, with 8 bases of the junction left unmatched. Germline assignment: CDR1 DFQATT and CDR2 SNEGSKA (reference sequence). This CDR3 spans 15 amino acids. The CDR3 protein is CSAGTMSVSYNEQFF. Here the CDR3 DNA reads TGCAGTGCTGGGACTATGAGTGTTTCCTACAATGAGCAGTTCTTC.

This clone turned up a few times. In DNA, the CDR3 is TGTGCCAGCAACTCCACCTACGAGCAGTACTTC. It yields the protein CASNSTYEQYF. The chain is built from TRBV9 and TRBJ2-7, with D uncertain. There are 11 residues in the CDR3. The ends were cut back, 6 bases at V and 2 bases at J, with 6 bases in the middle. The germline V gene encodes CDR1 SGDLS and CDR2 YYNGEE.

At least ten counts were recorded for this clone. The chain employs TRBV28 and TRBJ2-2; no reliable D call. Trimming cost V 4 bases and J 3 bases, with 9 bases left between them. This CDR3 has 14 residues. Germline V lookup: CDR1 MDHEN, CDR2 SYDVKM. The CDR3 coding sequence is TGTGCCAGCAGTTACTCTACCTACACCGGGGAGCTGTTTTTT. Encoded protein: CASSYSTYTGELFF. The whole variable domain, filled in from reference TRBV28 and TRBJ2-2, reads DVKVTQSSRYLVKRTGEKVFLECVQDMDHENMFWYRQDPGLGLRLIYFSYDVKMKEKGDIPEGYSVSREKKERFSLILESASTNQTSMYLCASSYSTYTGELFFGEGSRLTVL.

This clone came up many times. The V gene is TRBV19, the J gene TRBJ2-1, with 7 bases fitting TRBD2. CDR3 length: 16 residues. Trimming removed 1 base from V and 3 bases from J; junction bases left unmatched: 6. The germline gives CDR1 LNHDA, CDR2 SQIVND (reference sequence). CDR3 sequence reads: CASSIVRLAIYNEQFF. The DNA for the CDR3 is TGTGCCAGTAGTATAGTCCGACTAGCCATCTACAATGAGCAGTTCTTC. The variable domain in full, with the rest retrieved from reference TRBV19 and TRBJ2-1, is DGGITQSPKYLFRKEGQNVTLSCEQNLNHDAMYWYRQDPGQGLRLIYYSQIVNDFQKGDIAEGYSVSREKKESFPLTVTSAQKNPTAFYLCASSIVRLAIYNEQFFGPGTRLTVL.

This clone was seen a handful of times. The chain carries TRBV5-1 and TRBJ2-7; TRBD2 aligns across 9 bases. The CDR3 consists of 15 residues. Trimming cost V 4 bases and J 3 bases; bases outside gene matches: 8. Per germline, CDR1 SGHRS and CDR2 YFSETQ. The CDR3 loop is CASSAAGGLFYEQYF. The CDR3 nucleotides read TGCGCCAGCAGCGCAGCGGGGGGCCTCTTCTACGAGCAGTACTTC.

This clone has ten or more counts. This sequence joins TRBV18 and TRBJ1-5, with no clear D. The CDR3 runs 14 residues. V shed 2 bases and J shed 2 bases, with 7 bases lying between them. In germline, CDR1 is KGHSH, CDR2 LQKENI. In DNA, the CDR3 is TGTGCCAGCTCACCAGGGTACGGCAATCAGCCCCAGCATTTT. Protein: CASSPGYGNQPQHF. The whole variable domain, filled in from reference TRBV18 and TRBJ1-5, reads NAGVMQNPRHLVRRRGQEARLRCSPMKGHSHVYWYRQLPEEGLKFMVYLQKENIIDESGMPKERFSAEFPKEGPSILRIQQVVRGDSAAYFCASSPGYGNQPQHFGDGTRLSIL.

This clone was seen repeatedly, ten times or more. V gene TRBV7-2 combines with J gene TRBJ2-5; D is perhaps TRBD2 (5 bases). The CDR3 sequence is 12 residues long. In germline, CDR1 is SGHTA, CDR2 FQGNSA. Trimming took 5 bases from V and 5 from J, leaving 9 bases between them. As DNA, the CDR3 is TGTGCCAGCAGCCGCCGAGGGGAGACCCAGTACTTC. Protein product: CASSRRGETQYF.

In its sample, this clone was seen many times. This CDR3 is CATSDQGSYNEQFF. The CDR3, as DNA: TGTGCCACCAGTGATCAGGGTTCCTACAATGAGCAGTTCTTC. The rearrangement joins TRBV24-1 to TRBJ2-1; TRBD1 might be the D (5 bases). The germline V gene encodes CDR1 KGHDR and CDR2 SFDVKD. This CDR3 comprises 14 residues. V was cut by 3 bases and J by 1 base, with 6 bases left in between.

This clone was recorded a few times. Other nucleotide sequences in the sample specify the same CDR3. The V call is TRBV2, the J call TRBJ2-2; no reliable D call. Germline V gene sequence: CDR1 SNHLY, CDR2 FYNNEI. Trimming took 7 bases from V and 1 from J, leaving 7 bases between them. This CDR3 comprises 13 residues. The CDR3 coding sequence is TGTGCCAGCACCGGGCAGAACACCGGGGAGCTGTTTTTT. It is translated as CASTGQNTGELFF.

This clone has at least ten counts. CDR3 residues: CSAPRTGPEGYTF. CDR3 nucleotides: TGCAGTGCCCCCAGGACAGGGCCCGAGGGCTACACCTTC. The gene calls are TRBV20-1 and TRBJ1-2, with 8 bases identical to TRBD1. Germline values: CDR1 DFQATT, CDR2 SNEGSKA (reference sequence). This CDR3 has 13 amino acids. V shed 6 bases and J 8 bases; nucleotides not matched to a gene: 11.

Ten or more counts support this clone. The gene calls are TRBV14 and TRBJ2-7; possibly TRBD1 for D (6 bases). The germline V and J ends were trimmed by 2 bases and 7 bases, with 12 bases remaining between them. This CDR3 region has 13 residues. CDR1 is SGHDN, CDR2 FVKESK, per germline. CDR3 DNA: TGTGCCAGCAGCCAAAACAGGGCAGGAGAGCAGTACTTC. It is translated as CASSQNRAGEQYF.

This clone was seen at least ten times. The chain combines TRBV30 with TRBJ2-4, with unresolved D. This CDR3 spans 15 amino acids. Trimming left V 2 bases short and J 1 base short, with 12 bases between. The germline V gene has CDR1 GTSNPN and CDR2 SVGIG (reference sequence). The CDR3 DNA reads TGTGCCTGGAGTTATGATGGGGTTGCCAAAAACATTCAGTACTTC. Encoded protein: CAWSYDGVAKNIQYF.

There are a few counts of this clone. This rearrangement joins TRBV28 to TRBJ1-2; no clear D gene. V was pared by 5 bases and J by 3 bases, with 7 bases between. The CDR3 has 12 residues. Germline values: CDR1 MDHEN, CDR2 SYDVKM. The CDR3 sequence is CASSTAYYGYTF. CDR3 coding DNA: TGTGCCAGCAGTACCGCTTACTATGGCTACACCTTC.

This clone was recorded at least ten times. The chain carries TRBV11-2 and TRBJ2-7; D gene uncertain. V was shortened by 1 base and J by 4 bases, with 14 bases between the two germline ends. Germline CDR1 reads SGHAT; CDR2 reads FQNNGV. CDR3 length equals 15 residues. DNA of the CDR3: TGTGCCAGCAGCTTAGTAGCACAAGTGGGATACGAGCAGTACTTC. Encoded protein: CASSLVAQVGYEQYF.

In its sample, this clone was seen many times. The J gene is TRBJ2-2, the V gene TRBV6-5, with D perhaps given as TRBD1 or TRBD2 (5 bases each). Trimming removed 0 bases at V and 5 bases at J, with 7 bases between. Germline V gene sequence: CDR1 MNHEY, CDR2 SVGAGI. The CDR3 has 14 residues. CDR3: CASSYSGVTGELFF. The DNA of the CDR3 is TGTGCCAGCAGTTACTCGGGGGTGACCGGGGAGCTGTTTTTT.

This clone was found many times. The CDR3 loop reads CASSVVVGLGYGYTF. For the CDR3, the DNA is TGTGCCAGCAGTGTGGTGGTGGGCTTGGGGTATGGCTACACCTTC. The chain uses TRBV12-3 or TRBV12-4 and TRBJ1-2; no firm D call. The CDR3 extends over 15 amino acids. V lost 5 bases, J lost 5 bases, and 18 bases lay in between.

This clone was counted ten times or more. V and J are TRBV9 and TRBJ1-2, with TRBD1 matching 10 bases. Trimming at V came to 0 bases and at J to 4 bases, leaving 18 bases not matched to a gene. CDR3 length: 20 residues. Germline V CDR1 and CDR2: SGDLS, YYNGEE. The CDR3 DNA sequence: TGTGCCAGCAGCGTAGACCCAGGACAGGGGGGCGCATTGCCCTTCTATGGCTACACCTTC. Protein: CASSVDPGQGGALPFYGYTF.

This clone was observed many times. J is TRBJ2-7 and V is TRBV27, with D tentatively TRBD1 (6 bases). V lost 2 bases and J 5 bases, leaving 10 bases between the germline ends. This CDR3 spans 13 amino acids. Looked up from germline, CDR1 is MNHEY and CDR2 is SMNVEV (reference sequence). As DNA, the CDR3 is TGTGCCAGCAGTTTAACAGGGTTGGACGAGCAGTACTTC. Translating it yields CASSLTGLDEQYF.

V is TRBV20-1 and J is TRBJ1-1, with 9 bases matching TRBD1. CDR1 is DFQATT, CDR2 SNEGSKA, per germline (reference sequence). V lost 7 bases to trimming and J lost 5 bases; unmatched junction nucleotides: 5. This CDR3 has 12 residues. This CDR3 reads CSVTGGETEAFF. CDR3 sequence (DNA): TGCAGTGTTACAGGGGGCGAGACTGAAGCTTTCTTT.

This clone was detected many times. The chain is built from TRBV12-3 or TRBV12-4 and TRBJ2-1, with 7 nucleotides matching TRBD2. V trimming: 2 bases; J trimming: 8 bases; junction bases outside the gene matches: 3. The CDR3 sequence is 13 residues long. The CDR3, as DNA: TGTGCCAGCAGTTTAATGGCGGGAGATGAGCAGTTCTTC. The encoded protein is CASSLMAGDEQFF.